Listed below are T cell receptor beta chains from one sample, sequenced in a study of human T cells and chemical hapten exposure. TCRdb re-called the RACE reads through MiXCR, storing one row per CDR3 protein. The sample has about 84,000 distinct CDR3 sequences; about 9.4% are singletons. The sequences come from whole blood, collected in connection with sensitization to the hapten diphenylcyclopropenone (DPC). The source is a woman in her twenties or thirties with alopecia areata. Some clones in this sample may be carry-over from other donors' samples. Each CDR3 is given with its conserved first and last residue. The size of a clone is reported for some rows only, either as once, few or many, or as a class for expanded clones.

>many|TRBJ2-3|TRBV9
CASSPYSNTDTQYF
>NA|TRBJ1-5|TRBV28
CASSPRDTNQPQHF
>NA|TRBJ2-3|TRBV12-3/TRBV12-4
CANSQLAGVGDTQYF
>many|TRBJ1-4|TRBV18
CASSQKGPTNEKLFF
>many|TRBJ1-6|TRBV2
CASSVKSGGNSPLHF
>few|TRBJ1-2|TRBV29-1
CSVVFGTNYGYTF
>many|TRBJ1-6|TRBV4-3
CASSRDRTVDNSPLHF
>NA|TRBJ1-2|TRBV19
CASSTTGTALGVYGYTF
>NA|TRBJ2-6|TRBV20-1
CSAPLAAGANVLTF
>many|TRBJ1-4|TRBV30
CAGRGTNEKLFF
>NA|TRBJ2-4|TRBV14
CASSQPWTDRPLAKNIQYF
>many|TRBJ1-2|TRBV10-3
CAISTGDPGQGGYGYTF
>few|TRBJ1-1|TRBV12-3/TRBV12-4
CASSLPRTEAFF
>many|TRBJ2-1|TRBV25-1
CASSATSGRLDEQFF
>few|TRBJ2-1|TRBV29-1
CSVGQTNEQFF
>NA|TRBJ2-3|TRBV19
CASSRSLLAPTTTDTQYF
>few|TRBJ2-2|TRBV10-1
CASSRQGADTGELFF
>many|TRBJ2-1|TRBV7-2
CASSFDRSSYNEQFF
>NA|TRBJ2-7|TRBV5-1
CASSVTGTSGAYEQYF
>many|TRBJ2-7|TRBV7-2
CASSSSPISYEQYF
>NA|TRBJ2-3|TRBV18
CASSPLPASGRLTDTQYF
>few|TRBJ2-3|TRBV4-3
CASSQGTGADTQYF
>many|TRBJ1-1|TRBV28
CASSLDRVITEAFF
>many|TRBJ2-4|TRBV30
CAWSVPRESTIAKNIQYF
>many|TRBJ1-5|TRBV28
CASSSGGSGQPQHF
>few|TRBJ1-6|TRBV28
CASRPPGFFPLHF
>many|TRBJ1-1|TRBV29-1
CSVGQGHTEAFF
>many|TRBJ1-1|TRBV2
CASSVVTKTEAFF
>many|TRBJ2-7|TRBV4-2
CASSRYEGGGSYEQYF
>many|TRBJ2-7|TRBV7-9
CASSHRDRNFDEQYF
>many|TRBJ2-5|TRBV20-1
CSAIQGAQETQYF
>many|TRBJ2-2|TRBV28
CASRPAGGPKTGELFF
>few|TRBJ1-1|TRBV5-6
CASSLWRGTEAFF
>NA|TRBJ1-2|TRBV28
CATRGGRGYTF
>NA|TRBJ1-1|TRBV29-1
CSVEVAGPEAFF
>many|TRBJ2-7|TRBV30
CAWKQQGSPYEQYF
>many|TRBJ1-5|TRBV6-4
CASSDVDRVNQPQHF
>few|TRBJ2-3|TRBV3-1
CATTGIGTDTQYF
>many|TRBJ2-2|TRBV6-6
CASSSTNTGELFF
>few|TRBJ2-3|TRBV30
CAWSPLGIRTDTQYF
>NA|TRBJ2-1|TRBV4-3
CASSQERNNEQFF
>many|TRBJ2-3|TRBV18
CASSKKTNTDTQYF
>many|TRBJ2-1|TRBV10-3
CAISEMTGGSTQQFF
>NA|TRBJ2-5|TRBV12-3/TRBV12-4
CASSQTGAETQYF
>many|TRBJ1-1|TRBV20-1
CSASTGLNTEAFF
>NA|TRBJ1-2|TRBV30
CAGHTRYGYTF
>few|TRBJ2-5|TRBV5-1
CASSLAGGRQETQYF